What follows are 16 T cell receptor beta chains derived from one specimen sequenced in a study of blood T cell repertoires in COVID-19. Some clones are missing from TCRdb's copy, which holds only in-frame ones; the method was immunoSEQ multiplex PCR. The sample contains about 220,000 clones, around three quarters of which appear only once. Input material: peripheral blood. The receptors stem from a woman in her seventies with acute or convalescent COVID-19.

This chain links TRBV9 with TRBJ1-2; 8 bases align to TRBD1. This CDR3 is built from 15 residues. The V segment lost 0 bases and the J segment 8 bases; nucleotides outside the gene matches: 9. The germline gives CDR1 SGDLS, CDR2 YYNGEE. CDR3 coding DNA: TGTGCCAGCAGCGTAGGAGGACAGGGAATGCGAGGCTACACCTTC. Amino acid sequence: CASSVGGQGMRGYTF.

The V and J genes are TRBV5-8 and TRBJ2-7, with no clear D. With 2 bases removed from V and 4 bases from J, the gap between germline ends came to 19 bases. Germline V gene lookup returns CDR1 SGHTS and CDR2 YDEGEE. The CDR3 is made up of 16 amino acids. The chain's CDR3 is CASSLMLNPPIYEQYF. CDR3 sequence (DNA): TGTGCCAGCAGCTTAATGCTTAACCCACCTATTTACGAGCAGTACTTC. The full variable domain, in which reference TRBV5-8 and TRBJ2-7 provide the parts outside the CDR3, is EAGVTQSPTHLIKTRGQQATLRCSPISGHTSVYWYQQALGLGLQFLLWYDEGEERNRGNFPPRFSGRQFPNYSSELNVNALELEDSALYLCASSLMLNPPIYEQYFGPGTRLTVT.

The J gene is TRBJ2-1, the V gene TRBV7-9, with TRBD1 as a possible D gene (6 bases). This CDR3 has 15 residues. Trimming shortened V by 5 bases and J by 7 bases, and 18 bases separated the two germline ends. Germline V gene data show CDR1 as SEHNR and CDR2 as FQNEAQ (reference sequence). CDR3 coding DNA: TGTGCCAGCAGCCCCCGGGACACCCACGGAAATGAGCAGTTCTTC. This codes for CASSPRDTHGNEQFF.

The chain employs TRBV18 and TRBJ1-2; 7 bases fit TRBD1. V gave up 3 bases and J gave up 5 bases; unmatched junction bases: 9. CDR3 size: 15 residues. Germline assignment: CDR1 KGHSH and CDR2 LQKENI. CDR3 protein: CASSPTSGQKYGYTF. The CDR3 DNA reads TGTGCCAGCTCACCGACTTCGGGACAGAAGTATGGCTACACCTTC.

CDR3 in DNA: TGTGCCAGCAGTTACTCGAACAGGGTAGAGACCCAGTACTTC. It yields the protein CASSYSNRVETQYF. The chain employs TRBV6-5 and TRBJ2-5; maybe TRBD1 (6 bases). The CDR3 spans 14 residues. Looked up from germline, CDR1 is MNHEY and CDR2 is SVGAGI. Deletions cut 0 bases from V and 4 bases from J, with 9 bases between.

The chain uses TRBV3-1 (or the pseudogene TRBV3-2) and TRBJ2-3, with TRBD2 identical over 8 bases. This CDR3 has 17 residues. J was trimmed by 6 bases and V by 0 bases; bases with no gene match: 11. The germline V gene encodes CDR1 LGHDT and CDR2 YNNKEL (reference sequence). The CDR3 is CASSQDPGAGTRDTQYF. In DNA form, the CDR3 reads TGTGCCAGCAGCCAAGATCCGGGGGCCGGGACTAGGGATACGCAGTATTTT.

The genes are TRBV6-5 and TRBJ1-2; D gene ambiguous. V gave up 10 bases and J gave up 5 bases, with 14 bases separating them. Germline V CDR1 and CDR2: MNHEY, SVGAGI. CDR3 length: 12 amino acids. DNA of the CDR3: TGTGCCACGAGCTTTGGAGATTATGGCTACACCTTC. As protein: CATSFGDYGYTF.

The V gene is TRBV3-1 (or the pseudogene TRBV3-2), the J gene TRBJ2-3; D ambiguous. V shed 4 bases and J shed 5 bases, with 16 bases lying between them. Germline lookup yields CDR1 LGHDT and CDR2 YNNKEL (reference sequence). The CDR3 runs to 15 residues. CDR3 loop: CASSPLVSGQDTQYF. The DNA of the CDR3 is TGTGCCAGCAGCCCCCTAGTGTCCGGCCAAGATACGCAGTATTTT.

This sequence joins TRBV29-1 and TRBJ2-1; D may be TRBD2 (5 bases). With 6 bases removed from V and 10 bases from J, the gap between germline ends came to 13 bases. Germline CDR1 SQVTM, CDR2 ANQGSEA. The CDR3 has 11 residues. CDR3 sequence (DNA): TGCAGCGTCGCACCGGGGTCCGAGCAGTTCTTC. Amino acid sequence: CSVAPGSEQFF.

V usage is TRBV6-5 and J usage is TRBJ1-2; maybe TRBD1 (5 bases). The CDR3 is 14 amino acids. Deletions cut 5 bases from V and 8 bases from J, with 18 bases between. The germline gives CDR1 MNHEY, CDR2 SVGAGI. In DNA form, the CDR3 reads TGTGCCAGCAGTCCCATATTATACAGGAACGGCTACACCTTC. Its protein product is CASSPILYRNGYTF.

The V gene is TRBV7-2, the J gene TRBJ2-3, with 10 positions matching TRBD1. Unmatched junction bases numbered 5, after V lost 5 bases and J lost 3 bases. This CDR3 comprises 15 residues. From germline, CDR1 is SGHTA and CDR2 FQGNSA. CDR3 nucleotides: TGTGCCAGCAGCCCGTCGGGACAGGGGACAGATACGCAGTATTTT. It specifies CASSPSGQGTDTQYF.

The chain links TRBV24-1 to TRBJ2-5; D might be TRBD2 (5 bases). V was trimmed by 0 bases and J by 5 bases, leaving 15 bases between them. The CDR3 spans 16 residues. Germline CDR1 KGHDR, CDR2 SFDVKD. CDR3 sequence reads: CATSDLGSTGWETQYF. The CDR3 DNA reads as TGTGCCACCAGTGATTTGGGTTCGACGGGATGGGAGACCCAGTACTTC.

Only one count was recorded for this clone. This chain uses TRBV5-6 with TRBJ2-3; D is unresolved. Trimming took 0 bases from V and 8 from J, leaving 19 bases between them. Germline CDR1 reads SGHDT; CDR2 reads YYEEEE. The CDR3 is made up of 16 amino acids. The CDR3: CASSLAQIASLGTQYF. The CDR3 DNA reads as TGTGCCAGCAGCTTGGCCCAGATAGCATCGTTGGGTACGCAGTATTTT.

A few counts support this clone. The V and J genes are TRBV18 and TRBJ1-3, with D unclear. The CDR3 contains 14 residues. The V and J ends lost 4 bases and 6 bases respectively, with 13 bases between them. CDR1 and CDR2 (germline): KGHSH, LQKENI. The CDR3, as DNA: TGTGCCAGCTCACTTGCCGAGGGTGAAAACACCATATATTTT. Its protein product is CASSLAEGENTIYF.

The chain recombines TRBV11-2 with TRBJ2-2; D may be TRBD1 (6 bases). CDR1 and CDR2 (germline): SGHAT, FQNNGV. V dropped 0 bases and J dropped 5 bases, with 13 bases sitting between them. The CDR3 length is 16 residues. Here the CDR3 DNA reads TGTGCCAGCAGCTTAGATAGGACAGTAAGAACCGGGGAGCTGTTTTTT. This codes for CASSLDRTVRTGELFF.

The chain has TRBV24-1 and TRBJ1-2; a weak D match, TRBD1 (5 bases). CDR1 KGHDR and CDR2 SFDVKD come from the germline V gene. The CDR3 sequence is 14 residues long. V gave up 6 bases and J gave up 2 bases, with 12 bases separating them. The CDR3 reads CATSLGASNYGYTF. The CDR3 region has the DNA TGTGCCACCAGTCTAGGGGCCTCAAACTATGGCTACACCTTC.